This TCR beta chain originates from a study of blood T cell repertoires in COVID-19. Background on the study: T cells, B-cell-depleted T cells, or PBMCs supplied cDNA or gDNA.

As handled by the study authors: Researchers report that nucleated cell counts were estimated from reference gene primer amplification. Sequencing was performed with immunoSEQ multiplex PCR; in TCRdb, only in-frame clones are kept and a portion is missing. V, J and clone size derive from that table, while D and trimming were established from the DNA sequence. The sample carries around 450,000 clones, roughly 89% recorded once. The trim removed 2 bases at V and 0 bases at J, leaving 7 bases unmatched. In germline, CDR1 is LGHNA, CDR2 YNFKEQ. The CDR3 loop spans 18 amino acids. The specimen was peripheral blood. This TCR derives from a woman aged 25-40 years with acute or convalescent COVID-19. The chain employs TRBV4-2 and TRBJ1-6; 7 bases line up with TRBD1. CDR3 DNA: TGTGCCAGCAGCCAATCGGGGACAGCGAGCTCCTATAATTCACCCCTCCACTTT. It translates to CASSQSGTASSYNSPLHF.